This T cell receptor (beta chain) was found in a study of shared clonotypes between healthy human individuals. About the research overall: The study drew on two women and a few men aged 18 to 49 as donors.

A remark on this clone: Its specificity is unknown.

V was pared by 11 bases and J by 3 bases, with 5 bases of the junction left unmatched. This CDR3 has 13 amino acids. Germline assignment: CDR1 MDHEN and CDR2 SYDVKM. Study observations and caveats: Rarefaction demonstrated incomplete sorted-subset sequencing despite large depth. Clonotypes that were shared across a few donors made up 4.5% to 5% of naive CD4 clonotypes.

Some clones are missing from TCRdb's copy, which holds only in-frame ones; the method was immunoSEQ multiplex PCR. The top ten hold less than 0.13% of the sample, which has about 600,000 clones, nearly 97% seen once. CD45RO-negative CD8 cells positively selected for CCR7 made up the naive population, which excluded terminally differentiated effector memory CD45RA+ cells. Donors were healthy HIV-negative adults without recent acute infections or vaccinations. The chain employs TRBV28 and TRBJ2-5; 11 nucleotides line up with TRBD2. Sequencing was performed on naive CD8+ T cells sorted from blood. The sequence came from a woman in her twenties or thirties in good health. Here the CDR3 reads CAAGGLAEETQYF. The CDR3 DNA is TGTGCCGCCGGGGGACTAGCGGAAGAGACCCAGTACTTC.